This is a list of T cell receptor beta chains from one sample in a study of blood T cells in healthy people across ages. TCRdb passed the 5' RACE reads through MiXCR, listing each CDR3 protein once. The sample has about 1.4 million distinct CDR3 sequences, around 55% seen once. The material sequenced was blood. Receptors originate from a man between 18 and 29 years old in good health. CDR3s include the opening cysteine and the closing phenylalanine or tryptophan. The D gene is left open where the match is weak.

v_call d_call cdr3_aa
TRBV10-3 TRBD2 CAIKSAGGQYNEQFF
TRBV29-1 NA CSVVPRGGEQFF
TRBV2 NA CASSEQYSEAETQYF
TRBV10-3 TRBD2 CAISELTSDYNEQFF
TRBV4-1 NA CASSLGTGMGNEQFF
TRBV29-1 NA CSVASSAYNEQFF
TRBV2 NA CASTNRPGDYGYTF
TRBV6-5 NA CASSRLSYNEQFF
TRBV7-2 TRBD1 CASRRQGAHGTEAFF
TRBV2 NA CASRDVYYGYTF
TRBV10-3 NA CAISGKQQGWETQYF
TRBV10-3 NA CAISARESTDTQYF
TRBV7-9 NA CASSRAGGDEKLFF
TRBV20-1 TRBD2 CSAEDRLAGAGEQYF
TRBV4-2 NA CASSQEEAGMEYGYTF
TRBV4-1 TRBD1 CASSLEDRGAYGYTF
TRBV27 TRBD1 CASRKGTGEGGSYGYTF
TRBV6-1 TRBD1 CASSASRGLSSDTQYF
TRBV6-2/TRBV6-3 NA CASSDTQANEQYF
TRBV6-1 TRBD1 CASSGDRHNADTQYF
TRBV10-3 TRBD1 CAISPGQRNNEQFF
TRBV3-1 NA CASSQARGGNSPLHF
TRBV25-1 NA CATVANYGYTF
TRBV4-2 NA CASSYDTQGLNTEAFF
TRBV7-9 NA CASSLEGVMQFF
TRBV2 TRBD1 CASSEVTGAYNEQFF
TRBV7-9 TRBD1 CASSRELGQANYGYTF
TRBV6-2/TRBV6-3 TRBD1 CASIGQGRSHGQYF
TRBV6-1 TRBD2 CASTGGTSGVPFNEQFF
TRBV25-1 NA CASQQGNTGELFF
TRBV29-1 TRBD2 CILGGGNEQFF
TRBV24-1 NA CATFLPDLWVDTDTQYF
TRBV7-2 NA CASSLGGGWDYGYTF
TRBV21-1 NA CASARDHRAPKNIQYF
TRBV29-1 TRBD2 CSVSGGTGELFF
TRBV6-4 NA CASSDSTGAFF
TRBV6-5 NA CASSAVRVYNEQFF
TRBV5-5 TRBD2 CASSVTSGGEQFF
TRBV29-1 NA CSVSWLSTDTQYF
TRBV5-5 TRBD1 CASSYGTGVRTQYF
TRBV25-1 NA CASSELGLSNEQFF
TRBV12-3/TRBV12-4 TRBD2 CASSSLWTSGGTDTQYF
TRBV11-2 NA CASSSLETYNEQFF
TRBV14 NA CASSQDGQGTLHGYTF
TRBV12-5 NA CASASFDRGETQYF
TRBV6-2/TRBV6-3 NA CASSYSLGTDNYGYTF
TRBV5-1 NA CASSLVGSNYEQYF
TRBV6-2/TRBV6-3 TRBD1 CASSLDRGRLLENTEAFF
TRBV11-2 NA CASSLVSPNEQFF
TRBV20-1 NA CSASGGGPTDTQYF
TRBV7-9 NA CASSLIRDQETQYF
TRBV7-9 NA CASSPYGGPTDTQYF
TRBV7-9 NA CASSETVRYGYTF
TRBV13 NA CASSLRVEETQYF